This T cell receptor (beta chain) was sequenced in a study of CD8+ T cells in alopecia areata. Germline V gives CDR1 GTSNPN, CDR2 SVGIG (reference sequence). CDR3 length equals 14 residues. Trimming left V 5 bases short and J 5 bases short, with 18 bases between. Notes on this clone: Its antigen is as yet unknown.

cDNA serving as the sequencing template came from extracted, reverse transcribed RNA. Data came from immunoSEQ multiplex PCR; TCRdb stores just in-frame clones and leaves some out. The sample carries more than 95,000 clones, approximately 58% recorded once. The study's findings and limits: Mice showed clearer TCR sharing than patients did, a gap that was possibly HLA-related.

V gene TRBV30 combines with J gene TRBJ1-2; maybe TRBD1 (6 bases). The sequenced sample consisted of CD4+ T cells sorted from blood. The receptor was isolated from a human donor in good health. The CDR3 loop is CAWSGTRAEYGYTF. The CDR3 DNA follows: TGTGCCTGGTCCGGGACACGGGCGGAATATGGCTACACCTTC.